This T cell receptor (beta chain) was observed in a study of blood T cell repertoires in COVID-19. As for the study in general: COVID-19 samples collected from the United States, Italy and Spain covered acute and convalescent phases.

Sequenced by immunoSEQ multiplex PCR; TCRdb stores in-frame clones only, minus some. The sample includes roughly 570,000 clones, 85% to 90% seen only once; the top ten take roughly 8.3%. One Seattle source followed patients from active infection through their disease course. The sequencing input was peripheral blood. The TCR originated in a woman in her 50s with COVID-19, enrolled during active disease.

The DNA for the CDR3 is TGTGCCAGCAGGGATACGGGACAGACTAATGAAAAACTGTTTTTT. Translated: CASRDTGQTNEKLFF. The V gene is TRBV6-5, the J gene TRBJ1-4; 7 nucleotides agree with TRBD1. This CDR3 contains 15 residues. V gave up 6 bases and J gave up 2 bases; unmatched junction bases: 6. Germline-derived CDR1 and CDR2 are MNHEY and SVGAGI.